Below are 11 T cell receptor beta chains sequenced from a single sample in a study of cytomegalovirus exposure and HLA in healthy donors. With 60 Vbeta and 13 Jbeta primers, the PCR was carried out. Profiling relied on immunoSEQ multiplex PCR, and the TCRdb table lists in-frame clones only, not all of them. The sample lists about 200,000 clones; 81% were seen once. Sequencing used PBMCs. The source of these receptors is a man between 18 and 29 years old in good health and CMV-seronegative.

This clone came up once. The chain has TRBV4-3 and TRBJ1-2; D call uncertain. The germline V and J ends were trimmed by 1 base and 0 bases, with 9 bases remaining between them. CDR1 is LGHNA, CDR2 YSLEER, per germline. CDR3 length equals 15 residues. CDR3 sequence (DNA): TGCGCCAGCAGCCAAGCTTCCGTCTCTAACTATGGCTACACCTTC. Residues: CASSQASVSNYGYTF.

The rearrangement uses TRBV4-3 and TRBJ2-1; the D gene is possibly TRBD2 (7 bases). V lost 5 bases and J 7 bases, leaving 15 bases between the germline ends. Germline V gene sequence: CDR1 LGHNA, CDR2 YSLEER. This CDR3 is built from 14 residues. CDR3: CASSYSGGGNEQFF. For the CDR3, the DNA is TGCGCCAGCAGCTACTCGGGGGGCGGGAATGAGCAGTTCTTC.

The rearrangement uses TRBV11-2 and TRBJ2-7; D might be TRBD1 (5 bases). V dropped 2 bases and J dropped 3 bases, with 8 bases sitting between them. The germline CDR1 and CDR2 sequences are SGHAT and FQNNGV. This CDR3 is 13 amino acids long. The CDR3 region is CASSLPGRYEQYF. The CDR3 DNA is TGTGCCAGCAGCTTACCAGGGCGCTACGAGCAGTACTTC. Drawing the rest from reference TRBV11-2 and TRBJ2-7, the complete variable domain is EAGVAQSPRYKIIEKRQSVAFWCNPISGHATLYWYQQILGQGPKLLIQFQNNGVVDDSQLPKDRFSAERLKGVDSTLKIQPAKLEDSAVYLCASSLPGRYEQYFGPGTRLTVT.

This chain uses TRBV19 with TRBJ2-2, with 8 bases lining up with TRBD1. J was trimmed by 1 base and V by 6 bases; bases with no gene match: 7. CDR3 size: 16 residues. CDR1 and CDR2 (germline): LNHDA, SQIVND (reference sequence). CDR3 sequence: CASSKSRGRNTGELFF. In nucleotides, the CDR3 is TGTGCCAGTAGCAAATCCAGGGGGCGGAACACCGGGGAGCTGTTTTTT.

The CDR3 DNA reads TGTGCCAGCAGCTCATTAGCGGGAAAAGGGGATGAGCAGTTCTTC. It translates to CASSSLAGKGDEQFF. The V call is TRBV9, the J call TRBJ2-1; 8 positions match TRBD2. V shed 4 bases, J shed 8 bases, and the junction held 11 bases outside the gene matches. The CDR3 is made up of 15 amino acids. The germline V gene encodes CDR1 SGDLS and CDR2 YYNGEE.

This rearrangement joins TRBV5-4 to TRBJ2-7, with a weak D call TRBD1 (5 bases). This CDR3 comprises 15 residues. From germline, CDR1 is SGHNT and CDR2 YYREEE (reference sequence). V shed 0 bases and J shed 1 base, with 11 bases lying between them. CDR3 nucleotide sequence: TGTGCCAGCAGCTTGGGCCAGGGAAGGTCCTACGAGCAGTACTTC. Residues: CASSLGQGRSYEQYF.

This clone is a singleton in its sample. The junction and the germline gene differ at one end; a read error may be behind it. Other DNA sequences of this sample code for an identical CDR3. CDR3 residues: CSSSWTENTEAFF. CDR3 bases: TGTTCCAGCAGTTGGACAGAGAACACTGAAGCTTTCTTT. The rearrangement links TRBV7-9 to TRBJ1-1, with D possibly TRBD1 on 6 matching bases. The V gene's germline CDR1 is SEHNR and CDR2 FQNEAQ (reference sequence). The CDR3 length is 13 residues.

This sequence joins TRBV19 and TRBJ2-5; no definite D call. CDR1 is LNHDA, CDR2 SQIVND, per germline (reference sequence). The CDR3 contains 14 residues. Between the trimmed V and J ends, which lost 7 bases and 3 bases, there was a span of 15 bases. CDR3 residues: CASTSGDGKETQYF. The CDR3 nucleotides are TGTGCCAGTACCTCGGGTGACGGAAAAGAGACCCAGTACTTC.

This clone appeared a single time. The V gene is TRBV10-3, the J gene TRBJ1-3; 11 bases are shared with TRBD1. Germline assignment: CDR1 ENHRY and CDR2 SYGVKD. The CDR3 covers 14 residues. Trimming at V came to 6 bases and at J to 11 bases, leaving 9 bases not matched to a gene. CDR3 sequence (DNA): TGTGCCATCAGAGCCGGGACAGGGGGTAACGCCATATATTTT. Its protein product is CAIRAGTGGNAIYF.

This clone was recorded a few times. The chain links TRBV7-9 to TRBJ2-5; 7 positions agree with TRBD1. V dropped 5 bases and J dropped 2; count of bases not matched to a gene: 8. In germline, CDR1 is SEHNR, CDR2 FQNEAQ (reference sequence). The CDR3 runs 15 residues. The CDR3 region is CASSPGTVKQETQYF. In DNA, the CDR3 is TGTGCCAGCAGCCCGGGGACAGTTAAGCAAGAGACCCAGTACTTC.

V gene TRBV19 combines with J gene TRBJ1-1; 9 bases map to TRBD1. The ends lost 3 bases at V and 5 bases at J; junction bases unmatched: 10. CDR1 and CDR2 from the germline V gene are LNHDA and SQIVND (reference sequence). This CDR3 comprises 16 residues. The CDR3 bases are TGTGCCAGTAGTATTATGGGAGACAGGGGGTTGACTGAAGCTTTCTTT. Translated: CASSIMGDRGLTEAFF.